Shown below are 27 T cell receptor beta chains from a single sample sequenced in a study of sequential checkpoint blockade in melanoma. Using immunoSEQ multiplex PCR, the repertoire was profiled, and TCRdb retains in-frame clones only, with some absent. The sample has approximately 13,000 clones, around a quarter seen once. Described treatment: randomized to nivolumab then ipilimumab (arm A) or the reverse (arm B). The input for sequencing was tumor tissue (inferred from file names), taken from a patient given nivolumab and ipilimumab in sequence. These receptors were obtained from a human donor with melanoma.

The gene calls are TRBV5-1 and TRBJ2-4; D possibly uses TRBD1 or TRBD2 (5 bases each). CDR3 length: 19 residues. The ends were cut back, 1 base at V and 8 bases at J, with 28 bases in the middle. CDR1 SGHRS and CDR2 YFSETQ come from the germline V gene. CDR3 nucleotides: TGCGCCAGCAGCTTGAGTGGGGTGGTACGGGGCGATAAATGGGACATTCAGTACTTC. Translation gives CASSLSGVVRGDKWDIQYF.

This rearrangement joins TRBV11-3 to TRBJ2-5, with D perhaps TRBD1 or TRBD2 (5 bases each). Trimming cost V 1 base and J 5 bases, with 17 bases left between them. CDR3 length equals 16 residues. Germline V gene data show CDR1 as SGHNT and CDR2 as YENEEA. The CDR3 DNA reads TGTGCCAGCAGCTTAGGGATCGGGACCCATGTGGAGACCCAGTACTTC. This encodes CASSLGIGTHVETQYF.

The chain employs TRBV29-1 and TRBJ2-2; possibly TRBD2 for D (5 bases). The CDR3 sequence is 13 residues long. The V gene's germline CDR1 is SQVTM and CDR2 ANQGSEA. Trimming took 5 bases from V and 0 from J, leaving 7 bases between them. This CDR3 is CSVSGTNTGELFF. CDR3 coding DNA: TGCAGCGTTTCCGGGACGAACACCGGGGAGCTGTTTTTT.

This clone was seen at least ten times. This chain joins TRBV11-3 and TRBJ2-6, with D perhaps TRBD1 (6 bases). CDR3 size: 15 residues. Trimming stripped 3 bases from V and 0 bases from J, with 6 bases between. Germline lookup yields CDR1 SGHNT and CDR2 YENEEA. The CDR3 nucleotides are TGTGCCAGCAGCTTGGACAGCTCTGGGGCCAACGTCCTGACTTTC. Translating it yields CASSLDSSGANVLTF. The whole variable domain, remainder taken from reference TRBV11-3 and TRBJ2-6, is EAGVVQSPRYKIIEKKQPVAFWCNPISGHNTLYWYLQNLGQGPELLIRYENEEAVDDSQLPKDRFSAERLKGVDSTLKIQPAELGDSAVYLCASSLDSSGANVLTFGAGSRLTVL.

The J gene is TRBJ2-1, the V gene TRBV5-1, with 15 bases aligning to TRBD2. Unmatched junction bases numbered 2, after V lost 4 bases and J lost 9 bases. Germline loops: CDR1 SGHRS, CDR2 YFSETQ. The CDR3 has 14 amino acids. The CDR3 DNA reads TGCGCCAGCAGCCAGGGACTAGCGGGAGGTGAGCAGTTCTTC. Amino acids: CASSQGLAGGEQFF.

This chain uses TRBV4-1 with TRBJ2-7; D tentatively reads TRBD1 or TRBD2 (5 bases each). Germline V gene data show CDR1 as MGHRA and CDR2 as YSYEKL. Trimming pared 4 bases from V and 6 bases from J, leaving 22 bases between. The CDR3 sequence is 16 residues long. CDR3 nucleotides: TGCGCCAGCAGCCCACATCATCCAGGGAGACGGAGCGAGCAGTACTTC. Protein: CASSPHHPGRRSEQYF.

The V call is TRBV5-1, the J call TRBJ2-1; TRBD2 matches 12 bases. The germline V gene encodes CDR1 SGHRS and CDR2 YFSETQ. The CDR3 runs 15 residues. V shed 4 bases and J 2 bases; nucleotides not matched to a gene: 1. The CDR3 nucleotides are TGCGCCAGCAGCCGGACTAGCGGGACCTACAATGAGCAGTTCTTC. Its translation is CASSRTSGTYNEQFF.

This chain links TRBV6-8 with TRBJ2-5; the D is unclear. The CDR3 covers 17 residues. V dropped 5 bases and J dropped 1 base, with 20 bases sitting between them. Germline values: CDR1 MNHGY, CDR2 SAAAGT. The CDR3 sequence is CASSGIELTYPQETQYF. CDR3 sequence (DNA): TGTGCCAGCAGTGGTATCGAATTGACCTATCCCCAAGAGACCCAGTACTTC.

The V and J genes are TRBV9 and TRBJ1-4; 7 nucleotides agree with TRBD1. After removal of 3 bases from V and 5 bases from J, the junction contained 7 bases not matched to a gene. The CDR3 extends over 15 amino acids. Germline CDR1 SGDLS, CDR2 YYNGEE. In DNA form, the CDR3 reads TGTGCCAGCAGCGCATCCGGGACAGACAATGAAAAACTGTTTTTT. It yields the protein CASSASGTDNEKLFF.

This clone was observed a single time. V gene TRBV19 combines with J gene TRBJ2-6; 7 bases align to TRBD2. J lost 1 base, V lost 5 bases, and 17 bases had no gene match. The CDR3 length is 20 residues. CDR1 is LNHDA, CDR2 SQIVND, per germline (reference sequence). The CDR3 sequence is CASSPQGGWSSLSGANVLTF. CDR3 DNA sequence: TGTGCCAGTAGTCCCCAGGGAGGGTGGAGCAGCCTATCTGGGGCCAACGTCCTGACTTTC. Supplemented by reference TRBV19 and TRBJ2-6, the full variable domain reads DGGITQSPKYLFRKEGQNVTLSCEQNLNHDAMYWYRQDPGQGLRLIYYSQIVNDFQKGDIAEGYSVSREKKESFPLTVTSAQKNPTAFYLCASSPQGGWSSLSGANVLTFGAGSRLTVL.

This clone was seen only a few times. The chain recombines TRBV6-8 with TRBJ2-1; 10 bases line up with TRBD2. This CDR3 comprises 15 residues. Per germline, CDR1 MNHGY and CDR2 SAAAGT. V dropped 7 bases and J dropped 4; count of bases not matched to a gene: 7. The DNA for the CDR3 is TGTGCCAGCACCAGCGGGAGGGCCGGGTACAATGAGCAGTTCTTC. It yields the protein CASTSGRAGYNEQFF.

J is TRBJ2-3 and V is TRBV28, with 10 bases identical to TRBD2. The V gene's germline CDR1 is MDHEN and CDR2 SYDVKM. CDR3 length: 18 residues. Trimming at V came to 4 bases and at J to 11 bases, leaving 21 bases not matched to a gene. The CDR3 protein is CASSSLLLAGESRGEQYF. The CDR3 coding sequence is TGTGCCAGCAGTTCCCTCCTTCTAGCGGGAGAGTCACGGGGGGAGCAGTATTTT.

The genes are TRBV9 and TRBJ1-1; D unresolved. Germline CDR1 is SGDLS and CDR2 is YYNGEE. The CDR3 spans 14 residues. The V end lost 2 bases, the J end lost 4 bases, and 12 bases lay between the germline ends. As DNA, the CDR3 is TGTGCCAGCAGCGTTAGGGAGACGAGCACTGAAGCTTTCTTT. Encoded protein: CASSVRETSTEAFF. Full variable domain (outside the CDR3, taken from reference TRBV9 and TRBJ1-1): DSGVTQTPKHLITATGQRVTLRCSPRSGDLSVYWYQQSLDQGLQFLIQYYNGEERAKGNILERFSAQQFPDLHSELNLSSLELGDSALYFCASSVRETSTEAFFGQGTRLTVV.

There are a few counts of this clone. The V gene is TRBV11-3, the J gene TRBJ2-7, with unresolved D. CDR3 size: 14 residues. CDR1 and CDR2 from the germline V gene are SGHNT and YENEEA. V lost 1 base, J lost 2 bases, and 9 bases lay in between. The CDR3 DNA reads TGTGCCAGCAGCTTAGTAGGACGGCCCTACGAGCAGTACTTC. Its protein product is CASSLVGRPYEQYF.

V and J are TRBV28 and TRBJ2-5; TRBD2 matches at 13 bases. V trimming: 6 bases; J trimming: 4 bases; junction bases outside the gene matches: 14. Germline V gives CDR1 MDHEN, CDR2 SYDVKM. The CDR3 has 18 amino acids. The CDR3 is CASSPGTSGIVARETQYF. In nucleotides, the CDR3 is TGTGCCAGCAGCCCCGGGACTAGCGGGATTGTGGCAAGAGAGACCCAGTACTTC. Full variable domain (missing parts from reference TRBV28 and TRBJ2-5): DVKVTQSSRYLVKRTGEKVFLECVQDMDHENMFWYRQDPGLGLRLIYFSYDVKMKEKGDIPEGYSVSREKKERFSLILESASTNQTSMYLCASSPGTSGIVARETQYFGPGTRLLVL.

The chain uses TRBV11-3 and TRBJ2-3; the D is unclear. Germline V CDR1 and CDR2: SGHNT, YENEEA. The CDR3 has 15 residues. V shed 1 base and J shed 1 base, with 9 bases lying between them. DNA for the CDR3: TGTGCCAGCAGCTTAGGCAGGATAGGCACAGATACGCAGTATTTT. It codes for CASSLGRIGTDTQYF.

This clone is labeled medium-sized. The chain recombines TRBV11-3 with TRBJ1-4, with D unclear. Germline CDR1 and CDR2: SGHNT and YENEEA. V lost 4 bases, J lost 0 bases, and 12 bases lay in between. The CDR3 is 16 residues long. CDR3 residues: CASSSRPTATNEKLFF. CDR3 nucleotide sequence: TGTGCCAGCAGCTCAAGGCCCACTGCAACTAATGAAAAACTGTTTTTT.

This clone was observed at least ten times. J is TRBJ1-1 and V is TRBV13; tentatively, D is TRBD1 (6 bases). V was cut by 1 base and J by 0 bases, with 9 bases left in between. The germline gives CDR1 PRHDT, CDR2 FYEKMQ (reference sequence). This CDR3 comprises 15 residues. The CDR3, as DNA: TGTGCCAGCAGCTTAGACAGGGAGGTGAACACTGAAGCTTTCTTT. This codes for CASSLDREVNTEAFF.

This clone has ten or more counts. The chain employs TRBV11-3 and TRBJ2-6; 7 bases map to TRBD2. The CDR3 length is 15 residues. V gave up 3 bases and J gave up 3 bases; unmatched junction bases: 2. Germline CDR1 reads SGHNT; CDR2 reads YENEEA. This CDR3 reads CASSLGGSGANVLTF. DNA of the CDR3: TGTGCCAGCAGCTTGGGAGGGAGTGGGGCCAACGTCCTGACTTTC.

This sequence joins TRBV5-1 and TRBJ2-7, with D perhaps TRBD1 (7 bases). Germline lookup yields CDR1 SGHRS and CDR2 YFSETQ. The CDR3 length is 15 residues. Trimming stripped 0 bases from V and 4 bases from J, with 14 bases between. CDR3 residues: CASSLAAGGGYEQYF. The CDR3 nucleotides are TGCGCCAGCAGCTTGGCGGCAGGGGGAGGTTACGAGCAGTACTTC.

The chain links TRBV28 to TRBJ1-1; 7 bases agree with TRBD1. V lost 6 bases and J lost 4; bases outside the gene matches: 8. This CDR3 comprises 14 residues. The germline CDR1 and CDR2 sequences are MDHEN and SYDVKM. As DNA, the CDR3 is TGTGCCAGCAGCCCAGACAGGGAGGTCACTGAAGCTTTCTTT. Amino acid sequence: CASSPDREVTEAFF.

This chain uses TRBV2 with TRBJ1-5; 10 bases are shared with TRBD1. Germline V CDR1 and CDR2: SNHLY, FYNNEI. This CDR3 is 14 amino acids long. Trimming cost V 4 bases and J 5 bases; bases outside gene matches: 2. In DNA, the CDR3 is TGTGCCAGCAGTGGGACAGGGGGTGATCAGCCCCAGCATTTT. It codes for CASSGTGGDQPQHF.

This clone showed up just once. This chain's CDR3 is CASSPPGLKKPYEQYF. CDR3 sequence (DNA): TGTGCCAGCAGCCCCCCGGGACTTAAAAAGCCCTACGAGCAGTACTTC. J is TRBJ2-7 and V is TRBV14, with a possible D match to TRBD2 (6 bases). The CDR3 loop spans 16 amino acids. Germline V gene data show CDR1 as SGHDN and CDR2 as FVKESK. V dropped 4 bases and J dropped 2 bases, with 18 bases sitting between them.

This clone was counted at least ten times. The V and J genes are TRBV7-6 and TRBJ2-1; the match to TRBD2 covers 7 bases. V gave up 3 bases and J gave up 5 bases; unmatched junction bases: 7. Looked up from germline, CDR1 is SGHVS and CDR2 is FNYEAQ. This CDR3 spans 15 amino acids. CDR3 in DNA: TGTGCCAGCAGCTTCTCCGGGACTAACAACAATGAGCAGTTCTTC. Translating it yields CASSFSGTNNNEQFF.

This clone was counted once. This CDR3 is CASSPWGGRQTGELFF. CDR3 DNA sequence: TGTGCCAGCTCACCTTGGGGGGGCCGCCAGACCGGGGAGCTGTTTTTT. This chain connects TRBV18 to TRBJ2-2; possibly TRBD2 for D (7 bases). The CDR3 extends over 16 amino acids. Germline V gene lookup returns CDR1 KGHSH and CDR2 LQKENI. Deletions cut 3 bases from V and 5 bases from J, with 16 bases between.

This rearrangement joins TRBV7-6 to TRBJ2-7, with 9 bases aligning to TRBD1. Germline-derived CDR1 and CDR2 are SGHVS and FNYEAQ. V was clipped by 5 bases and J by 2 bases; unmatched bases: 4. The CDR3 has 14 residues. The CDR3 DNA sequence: TGTGCCAGCAGCCACAGGGGGCGGCCCTACGAGCAGTACTTC. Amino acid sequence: CASSHRGRPYEQYF.

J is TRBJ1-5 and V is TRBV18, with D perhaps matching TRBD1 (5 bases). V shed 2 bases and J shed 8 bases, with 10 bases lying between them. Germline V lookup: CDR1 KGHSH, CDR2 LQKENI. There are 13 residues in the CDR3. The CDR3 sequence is CASSPARGEPQHF. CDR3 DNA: TGTGCCAGCTCACCAGCTAGGGGTGAGCCCCAGCATTTT.